This T cell receptor (beta chain) came from a study of post-analysis software for immune sequencing data. Study-wide context: In terms of disease course, relapsing-remitting, secondary progressive and progressive-relapsing multiple sclerosis were included.

This CDR3 has 14 residues. Germline V gene data show CDR1 as LNHNV and CDR2 as YYDKDF (reference sequence). V shed 5 bases, J shed 8 bases, and the junction held 8 bases outside the gene matches. As regards this clonotype: Its antigen is unknown.

Study-wide findings and caveats: Strong co-clustering by F measure was evident for samples that had been prepared in the same batch. There were about 5 TRBV segments more frequent in patients than controls, and TRBV5-6, TRBV5-1 and TRBV20-1 were among them.

Unique molecular identifiers tagged the TCR beta cDNA libraries. Yield was roughly 500,000 cDNA molecules from around 0.96 to 9.9 million T cells. Each CDR3 protein gets one entry after TCRdb re-called the PCR reads with MiXCR. The repertoire includes a few hundred thousand distinct CDR3 sequences, 35% to 45% of them detected once, and less than 10% sits in the top ten. This chain joins TRBV15 and TRBJ2-1; 8 bases map to TRBD2. This receptor was identified in a girl aged 2-10 years with multiple sclerosis. Sequencing input: blood. CDR3 sequence reads: CATSGRLARHEQFF. The CDR3 bases are TGTGCCACCAGCGGAAGACTAGCGAGGCATGAGCAGTTCTTC.